A single sample gave rise to the 12 T cell receptor beta chains below, sequenced in a study of T-cell memory formation after mild COVID-19. TCRdb reprocessed the 5' RACE reads via MiXCR and lists one record per CDR3 protein. The table lists about 560,000 distinct CDR3 sequences, around a sixth of them singletons. Sequenced: PBMCs or a T cell subset sorted from them (not recorded which). The receptors stem from an adult woman who had mild COVID-19 (a few samples of this study predate the infection). Cell type and time point are not known.

This clonotype was recorded a few times. The V call is TRBV5-1, the J call TRBJ2-3; perhaps TRBD2 as D (5 bases). The germline V and J ends were trimmed by 1 base and 3 bases, with 15 bases remaining between them. Germline V gives CDR1 SGHRS, CDR2 YFSETQ. The CDR3 is 16 amino acids. The CDR3 protein is CASSLSGVLKTDTQYF. CDR3 nucleotides: TGCGCCAGCAGCTTGTCCGGGGTATTAAAGACAGATACGCAGTATTTT.

This clonotype was observed a handful of times. This chain joins TRBV12-3 or TRBV12-4 and TRBJ2-1; 9 bases match TRBD2. This CDR3 has 18 amino acids. Unmatched junction bases numbered 10, after V lost 3 bases and J lost 1 base. The CDR3 DNA follows: TGTGCCAGCAGTTTTTCCCCTACGAGCGGGAGGTCCTACAATGAGCAGTTCTTC. Its protein product is CASSFSPTSGRSYNEQFF.

V gene TRBV9 combines with J gene TRBJ2-7; the D is unclear. CDR3 size: 15 residues. CDR1 is SGDLS, CDR2 YYNGEE, per germline. Trimming removed 4 bases at V and 2 bases at J, with 16 bases between. In DNA form, the CDR3 reads TGTGCCAGCAGCCCTACGACGGGCCTAACCTACGAGCAGTACTTC. Its protein is CASSPTTGLTYEQYF.

The chain joins TRBV7-9 to TRBJ2-5, with 8 positions matching TRBD1. Unmatched junction bases numbered 7, after V lost 6 bases and J lost 1 base. CDR3 length equals 15 residues. Germline V gene data show CDR1 as SEHNR and CDR2 as FQNEAQ (reference sequence). The CDR3 DNA reads TGTGCCAGCAGGGGGGGACAGGAACCCCAAGAGACCCAGTACTTC. Residues: CASRGGQEPQETQYF.

This chain connects TRBV12-3 or TRBV12-4 to TRBJ2-7; D not certain. The CDR3 has 13 residues. With 5 bases removed from V and 2 bases from J, the gap between germline ends came to 10 bases. The CDR3 reads CASSLKVPYEQYF. In DNA form, the CDR3 reads TGTGCCAGCAGTCTGAAGGTACCCTACGAGCAGTACTTC.

This chain's CDR3 is CASSSQGHSSEQYF. CDR3 DNA sequence: TGTGCCAGTAGTTCCCAGGGTCACAGCTCCGAGCAGTACTTC. V gene TRBV19 combines with J gene TRBJ2-7; D is perhaps TRBD1 (5 bases). The V end was cut by 5 bases, the J end by 6 bases, with 17 bases between. Germline lookup yields CDR1 LNHDA and CDR2 SQIVND (reference sequence). The CDR3 covers 14 residues.

The V and J genes are TRBV4-2 and TRBJ2-7; perhaps TRBD2 as D (6 bases). This CDR3 spans 13 amino acids. V gave up 3 bases and J gave up 6 bases, with 12 bases separating them. Germline V gene lookup returns CDR1 LGHNA and CDR2 YNFKEQ. The CDR3 DNA sequence: TGTGCCAGCAGCCATTCGGGAGATCGCGAGCAGTACTTC. Residues: CASSHSGDREQYF.

In this sample, this clonotype turned up a few times. V and J are TRBV19 and TRBJ1-1, with 7 bases lining up with TRBD1. Trimming at V came to 6 bases and at J to 5 bases, leaving 12 bases not matched to a gene. The CDR3 is 15 residues long. The germline gives CDR1 LNHDA, CDR2 SQIVND (reference sequence). The CDR3 nucleotides are TGTGCCAGTAGCCCCCGGGAGACAGGGCAGACTGAAGCTTTCTTT. The encoded protein is CASSPRETGQTEAFF.

The chain joins TRBV3-1 to TRBJ2-3; TRBD2 matches at 8 bases. V shed 0 bases and J 6 bases; nucleotides not matched to a gene: 17. CDR1 is LGHDT and CDR2 is YNNKEL in the germline V gene (reference sequence). CDR3 length equals 19 residues. The CDR3 spells CASSQDLGRSGVTRDTQYF. The CDR3 DNA reads TGTGCCAGCAGCCAAGATCTTGGGCGTAGCGGGGTTACCAGGGATACGCAGTATTTT.

The chain recombines TRBV6-5 with TRBJ1-1; a weak D match, TRBD1 (6 bases). CDR1 is MNHEY and CDR2 is SVGAGI in the germline V gene. Trimming took 3 bases from V and 0 from J, leaving 11 bases between them. CDR3 size: 15 residues. The chain's CDR3 is CASSYFRGMNTEAFF. The CDR3 DNA sequence: TGTGCCAGCAGTTATTTCAGGGGCATGAACACTGAAGCTTTCTTT.

This chain connects TRBV5-1 to TRBJ2-1; 11 bases are shared with TRBD2. This CDR3 region has 16 residues. Germline CDR1 SGHRS, CDR2 YFSETQ. The V and J ends lost 4 bases and 5 bases, in that order; junction bases with no gene match: 8. CDR3 DNA: TGCGCCAGCAGCACGAAACTAGCGGGAGAGAACAATGAGCAGTTCTTC. Amino acids: CASSTKLAGENNEQFF.

This clonotype was recorded a few times. The rearrangement uses TRBV7-3 and TRBJ2-1; 10 nucleotides agree with TRBD2. This CDR3 region has 15 residues. V was pared by 6 bases and J by 6 bases, with 8 bases of the junction left unmatched. The germline V gene encodes CDR1 SGHTA and CDR2 FQGTGA. CDR3: CASRPLAGVGNEQFF. The CDR3 DNA reads as TGTGCCAGCAGGCCCCTAGCGGGAGTTGGCAATGAGCAGTTCTTC.